The TCR beta chain described here comes from a study of blood T cell repertoires in COVID-19. Study-level background: Acute-phase and convalescent COVID-19 samples originated in the United States, Italy and Spain. PBMCs, B-cell-depleted T cells, or T cells provided the cDNA or gDNA that made up the material.

Authors' analysis steps: From reference gene primer amplification, estimates of nucleated cell counts were derived. Produced via immunoSEQ multiplex PCR; TCRdb's table is partial and in-frame only. V and J calls and clone size are copied from that table; D and trimming were computed from the DNA. The sample contains 75,000 to 100,000 clones, roughly 80% of which appear only once. The CDR3 runs to 13 residues. CDR1 KGHSH and CDR2 LQKENI come from the germline V gene. Trimming pared 6 bases from V and 8 bases from J, leaving 16 bases between. The sequenced sample consisted of peripheral blood. The TCR originated in a woman of 80 years or more with acute or convalescent COVID-19. This chain uses TRBV18 with TRBJ1-2; weak D call: TRBD1 (6 bases). CDR3 DNA sequence: TGTGCCAGCTCCAGGGGACCGTCGGAGGGCTACACCTTC. Translated, it gives CASSRGPSEGYTF. The full variable domain, completed using reference TRBV18 and TRBJ1-2, is NAGVMQNPRHLVRRRGQEARLRCSPMKGHSHVYWYRQLPEEGLKFMVYLQKENIIDESGMPKERFSAEFPKEGPSILRIQQVVRGDSAAYFCASSRGPSEGYTFGSGTRLTVV.